Following are 27 T cell receptor beta chains from one sample sequenced in a study of beta chain features in type 1 diabetes (dated 2018 in TCRdb). The library was made by the immunoSEQ multiplex PCR assay. The High Capacity cDNA Reverse Transcription Kit was used to reverse transcribe all of the isolated RNA, meaning that expressed TCRB transcripts were what got sequenced. This is the immuneACCESS table as TCRdb keeps it, with only in-frame sequences that have V and J called. A part of the clones is gone; compared with another copy, unresolved V genes explain less than half, and the rest is unexplained. The sample table records about 930,000 clones; 17% of these occur just once. The ten largest account for 0.02% to 0.025% of the sample. The source material was naive CD4+ T cells from blood. The cell subset or site label here, explained by the study, means: true naive CD4+ T cells. The receptors here all came from a young woman in good health.

This clone was found many times. Its ends do not fully match the called genes, so a read error is possible. V usage is TRBV15 and J usage is TRBJ1-3; D may be TRBD1 (5 bases). The CDR3 contains 13 residues. From germline, CDR1 is LNHNV and CDR2 YYDKDF (reference sequence). CDR3 loop: CATSRGGPGRAHF. DNA for the CDR3: TGTGCCACCAGCAGAGGGGGACCGGGTAGGGCACATTTT.

The V and J genes are TRBV5-1 and TRBJ2-7; D remains ambiguous. Per the germline V gene, CDR1 is SGHRS and CDR2 is YFSETQ. CDR3 length: 14 amino acids. V was cut by 0 bases and J by 2 bases, with 9 bases left in between. CDR3 region: CASSLGVGPYEQYF. The CDR3 DNA reads TGCGCCAGCAGCTTGGGAGTGGGTCCCTACGAGCAGTACTTC.

This clone was seen more than once but under ten times. V gene TRBV29-1 combines with J gene TRBJ2-1; 8 positions agree with TRBD2. The CDR3 spans 14 residues. Germline lookup yields CDR1 SQVTM and CDR2 ANQGSEA. The ends lost 4 bases at V and 3 bases at J; junction bases unmatched: 5. Here the CDR3 reads CSVGRREDYNEQFF. DNA of the CDR3: TGCAGCGTTGGGCGGCGGGAGGACTACAATGAGCAGTTCTTC.

This clone was picked up a small number of times. The chain uses TRBV6-5 and TRBJ2-7; 7 bases fit TRBD2. Germline CDR1 MNHEY, CDR2 SVGAGI. The V segment lost 6 bases and the J segment 6 bases; nucleotides outside the gene matches: 14. The CDR3 consists of 15 residues. CDR3 sequence (DNA): TGTGCCAGCAGCCCGACCGGGACTACGAAGGTCGAGCAGTACTTC. Translated: CASSPTGTTKVEQYF.

The rearrangement joins TRBV7-9 to TRBJ2-1; D possibly matches TRBD1 or TRBD2 (5 bases each). Looked up from germline, CDR1 is SEHNR and CDR2 is FQNEAQ (reference sequence). This CDR3 is built from 14 residues. The germline V and J ends were trimmed by 7 bases and 12 bases, with 22 bases remaining between them. For the CDR3, the DNA is TGTGCCAGCACCATCGACGCCCAGAAGGGGACGCAGTTCTTC. Its protein is CASTIDAQKGTQFF.

The rearrangement uses TRBV6-5 and TRBJ2-5; D uncertain. Germline CDR1 is MNHEY and CDR2 is SVGAGI. The ends were cut back, 6 bases at V and 1 base at J, with 9 bases in the middle. The CDR3 length is 13 residues. The CDR3 bases are TGTGCCAGCAGCCGGTGGGGCCAAGAGACCCAGTACTTC. Amino acids: CASSRWGQETQYF.

The rearrangement links TRBV11-2 to TRBJ2-1, with 11 positions matching TRBD2. Germline V gives CDR1 SGHAT, CDR2 FQNNGV. The CDR3 sequence is 15 residues long. J gave up 9 bases and V 1 base, and 5 bases lay outside the gene matches. The CDR3 sequence is CASSLARLAGSEQFF. The CDR3 nucleotides read TGTGCCAGCAGCTTAGCGCGACTAGCGGGAAGTGAGCAGTTCTTC.

The gene calls are TRBV20-1 and TRBJ1-1; D remains ambiguous. The CDR3 is 11 amino acids. Germline V gene data show CDR1 as DFQATT and CDR2 as SNEGSKA (reference sequence). The V end was cut by 3 bases, the J end by 7 bases, with 9 bases between. The CDR3 loop reads CSASWAIEAFF. In DNA form, the CDR3 reads TGCAGTGCTAGTTGGGCGATTGAAGCTTTCTTT.

This clone was detected a few times. The rearrangement uses TRBV19 and TRBJ2-7, with 15 bases matching TRBD2. Unmatched junction bases numbered 10, after V lost 5 bases and J lost 2 bases. Germline V gives CDR1 LNHDA, CDR2 SQIVND (reference sequence). The CDR3 length is 18 residues. CDR3 in DNA: TGTGCCAGTAGTCCGGGGACTAGCGGGAGGACCCTACCCTACGAGCAGTACTTC. This translates into CASSPGTSGRTLPYEQYF.

The chain is built from TRBV15 and TRBJ2-3, with D possibly being TRBD1 (6 bases). Germline CDR1 is LNHNV and CDR2 is YYDKDF (reference sequence). Trimming took off 3 bases at V and 7 bases at J, with 17 bases between the two ends. The CDR3 covers 15 residues. The CDR3 here is CATSRGATPANTQYF. CDR3 DNA sequence: TGTGCCACCAGCAGGGGGGCGACTCCCGCGAATACGCAGTATTTT.

This clone showed up just a few times. The rearrangement links TRBV11-1 to TRBJ2-5; D unclear. Germline-derived CDR1 and CDR2 are SGHAT and FQDESV (reference sequence). The V gene lost 3 bases and the J gene lost 5 bases, with 13 bases spanning the gap. There are 14 residues in the CDR3. The CDR3 DNA reads as TGTGCCAGCAGCTTGCAGGCAAGTGGGGAGACCCAGTACTTC. It encodes CASSLQASGETQYF.

This clone was detected a few times. The chain recombines TRBV5-6 with TRBJ1-2, with 8 positions matching TRBD1. The CDR3 loop spans 14 amino acids. The V segment lost 0 bases and the J segment 4 bases; nucleotides outside the gene matches: 2. The V gene's germline CDR1 is SGHDT and CDR2 YYEEEE. The CDR3: CASSLDRGIYGYTF. In DNA form, the CDR3 reads TGTGCCAGCAGCTTGGACAGGGGGATCTATGGCTACACCTTC.

Of note for this clone: This same CDR3 is encoded by further DNA sequences in the sample. This rearrangement joins TRBV28 to TRBJ2-3, with D tentatively TRBD2 (5 bases). Trimming stripped 4 bases from V and 0 bases from J, with 8 bases between. The CDR3 has 14 residues. Looked up from germline, CDR1 is MDHEN and CDR2 is SYDVKM. CDR3 sequence: CASSSGGSTDTQYF. The CDR3 DNA follows: TGTGCCAGCAGTTCCGGCGGGAGCACAGATACGCAGTATTTT. The whole variable domain, filled in from reference TRBV28 and TRBJ2-3, reads DVKVTQSSRYLVKRTGEKVFLECVQDMDHENMFWYRQDPGLGLRLIYFSYDVKMKEKGDIPEGYSVSREKKERFSLILESASTNQTSMYLCASSSGGSTDTQYFGPGTRLTVL.

This chain connects TRBV6-8 to TRBJ1-3; 7 positions agree with TRBD1. Trimming at V came to 2 bases and at J to 0 bases, leaving 7 bases not matched to a gene. This CDR3 has 17 residues. Germline V gene lookup returns CDR1 MNHGY and CDR2 SAAAGT. The CDR3 DNA follows: TGTGCCAGCAGTTACCCGAAGGGACAGCTCTCTGGAAACACCATATATTTT. Translation: CASSYPKGQLSGNTIYF.

CDR3 sequence reads: CASSAGQTSWVWNEQFF. The CDR3 nucleotides are TGTGCCAGCAGCGCCGGACAGACTAGCTGGGTGTGGAATGAGCAGTTCTTC. This chain joins TRBV9 and TRBJ2-1; tentatively, D is TRBD2 (7 bases). This CDR3 spans 17 amino acids. Germline CDR1 is SGDLS and CDR2 is YYNGEE. The V end was cut by 3 bases, the J end by 7 bases, with 23 bases between.

This clone was detected only a few times. The chain has TRBV11-2 and TRBJ2-1, with TRBD2 matching 13 bases. The germline gives CDR1 SGHAT, CDR2 FQNNGV. After removal of 4 bases from V and 4 bases from J, the junction contained 10 bases not matched to a gene. There are 18 residues in the CDR3. The CDR3 here is CASSYDGLAGVSYNEQFF. The DNA for the CDR3 is TGTGCCAGCAGCTACGATGGACTAGCGGGAGTATCTTACAATGAGCAGTTCTTC.

The chain couples TRBV6-5 to TRBJ2-7, with TRBD1 as a possible D gene (6 bases). This CDR3 comprises 14 residues. The V gene's germline CDR1 is MNHEY and CDR2 SVGAGI. The V gene lost 6 bases and the J gene lost 3 bases, with 15 bases spanning the gap. The CDR3 region is CASSTGTPVYEQYF. The DNA of the CDR3 is TGTGCCAGCAGCACCGGGACACCCGTCTACGAGCAGTACTTC.

This clone has just a few counts. V is TRBV2 and J is TRBJ1-1; weak D call: TRBD1 (6 bases). V shed 5 bases and J shed 11 bases, with 15 bases lying between them. Germline V gene sequence: CDR1 SNHLY, CDR2 FYNNEI. CDR3 length: 12 amino acids. CDR3: CASSQQGVRAFF. CDR3 sequence (DNA): TGTGCCAGCAGTCAACAGGGTGTAAGGGCTTTCTTT.

J is TRBJ2-7 and V is TRBV18; D call uncertain. CDR1 and CDR2 from the germline V gene are KGHSH and LQKENI. Trimming cost V 3 bases and J 4 bases, with 10 bases left between them. This CDR3 comprises 13 residues. The CDR3 reads CASSPSTIYEQYF. As DNA, the CDR3 is TGTGCCAGCTCACCTTCCACCATTTACGAGCAGTACTTC.

As to this clone: An end of the junction does not agree with germline; a read error may underlie this. V usage is TRBV6-6 and J usage is TRBJ2-7; 8 bases agree with TRBD2. There are 14 residues in the CDR3. The germline V gene encodes CDR1 MNHNY and CDR2 SVGAGI (reference sequence). As DNA, the CDR3 is TGTGCCAGCAGAGATAGCGGGATGACATACGAGCAGTACTTT. Protein sequence: CASRDSGMTYEQYF.

The V gene is TRBV6-4, the J gene TRBJ2-7; no clear D. The CDR3 is 14 amino acids. Deletions cut 4 bases from V and 3 bases from J, with 13 bases between. Germline CDR1 and CDR2: MRHNA and SNTAGT. The CDR3 region has the DNA TGTGCCAGCAGTGCCGACCGGATGGGCTACGAGCAGTACTTC. The encoded protein is CASSADRMGYEQYF.

This clone was observed a few times. Other DNA sequences of this sample code for an identical CDR3. The chain recombines TRBV7-9 with TRBJ2-5; 12 bases line up with TRBD2. J lost 5 bases, V lost 2 bases, and 3 bases had no gene match. CDR1 SEHNR and CDR2 FQNEAQ come from the germline V gene (reference sequence). This CDR3 region has 15 residues. The CDR3 region is CASSLLAGGLETQYF. CDR3 bases: TGTGCCAGCAGCTTACTAGCGGGAGGGCTGGAGACCCAGTACTTC.

This clone was observed a handful of times. The chain links TRBV7-3 to TRBJ2-1; 7 nucleotides line up with TRBD2. The V gene's germline CDR1 is SGHTA and CDR2 FQGTGA. There are 15 residues in the CDR3. V shed 1 base and J 5 bases; nucleotides not matched to a gene: 5. CDR3 region: CASSLIAGRNNEQFF. CDR3 DNA: TGTGCCAGCAGCTTAATAGCGGGTAGGAACAATGAGCAGTTCTTC.

V and J are TRBV7-9 and TRBJ2-1; 7 nucleotides agree with TRBD1. The length of the CDR3 is 15 residues. From germline, CDR1 is SEHNR and CDR2 FQNEAQ (reference sequence). V dropped 8 bases and J dropped 3; count of bases not matched to a gene: 10. DNA for the CDR3: TGTGCCAGCGGAGTAGAGGGGGCCCACTACAATGAGCAGTTCTTC. It yields the protein CASGVEGAHYNEQFF.

The genes are TRBV6-6 and TRBJ2-1; D not certain. The CDR3 has 13 residues. In germline, CDR1 is MNHNY, CDR2 SVGAGI (reference sequence). Trimming stripped 5 bases from V and 6 bases from J, with 11 bases between. The CDR3 loop reads CASSHRHINEQFF. The CDR3 nucleotides read TGTGCCAGCAGTCATCGACACATCAATGAGCAGTTCTTC.

This clone has more than one count but fewer than ten. The chain couples TRBV27 to TRBJ2-1, with D unresolved. Trimming removed 3 bases from V and 4 bases from J, with 10 bases in between. Per the germline V gene, CDR1 is MNHEY and CDR2 is SMNVEV (reference sequence). The CDR3 has 14 amino acids. CDR3: CASSFGDLYNEQFF. CDR3 nucleotide sequence: TGTGCCAGCAGTTTTGGGGATTTATACAATGAGCAGTTCTTC.

The sample holds many counts of this clone. The CDR3 sequence: CASSQARGAGQYF. DNA for the CDR3: TGTGCCAGCAGCCAAGCAAGAGGAGCGGGCCAGTACTTC. The rearrangement joins TRBV14 to TRBJ2-4, with D tentatively TRBD2 (6 bases). The CDR3 is made up of 13 amino acids. Germline V lookup: CDR1 SGHDN, CDR2 FVKESK. V lost 1 base to trimming and J lost 13 bases, with 14 bases between them.